This TCR beta chain was recorded in a study of molecular identifiers for immune sequencing clone quantification. CD8+CD4-CCR7+CD45RA+ sorting gave the naive CD8 T cells. Trimming cost V 0 bases and J 5 bases; bases outside gene matches: 17. Per germline, CDR1 SGHVS and CDR2 FNYEAQ. The CDR3 is made up of 20 amino acids. Study conclusions and caveats: Jurkat TCR RNA from one cell was spiked into about a million naive cells, and it was reportedly detectable there.

TCRdb ran MiXCR on the PCR reads and lists one entry per CDR3 protein. The sample shows around 460,000 distinct CDR3 sequences, approximately 25% of them seen only once. With respect to this clonotype: Its antigen is not identified.

Material for sequencing was naive CD8+ T cells from blood, with Jurkat cell RNA spiked in. Subset defined: FACS-sorted CD8+CD4-CCR7+CD45RA+ naive T cells. The rearrangement uses TRBV7-6 and TRBJ2-2; 8 nucleotides agree with TRBD2. This sequence was found in a human donor in good health. Some libraries in this study had Jurkat cell RNA spiked in. The CDR3 sequence: CASSLASGLAVTPRTGELFF. CDR3 nucleotide sequence: TGTGCCAGCAGCTTAGCTTCCGGACTAGCAGTGACACCCCGGACCGGGGAGCTGTTTTTT.